This TCR beta chain was retrieved from a study of T-cell reconstitution after alpha-beta-depleted transplantation in children. There are a few counts of this clonotype. V lost 4 bases and J 4 bases, leaving 15 bases between the germline ends. The germline V gene has CDR1 KGHDR and CDR2 SFDVKD. This CDR3 has 16 amino acids. Unique molecular identifiers were used in preparing the TCRbeta library. TCRdb reprocessed the PCR reads via MiXCR and lists one record per CDR3 protein. Of about 400,000 distinct CDR3 sequences in the sample, roughly 21% are singletons; the top ten hold 3.8%. The clonotype comes from a human donor who donated a stem cell graft to a child with acute myeloid leukemia. The input for sequencing was PBMCs from the stem cell graft donor, taken from the stem cell graft. V usage is TRBV24-1 and J usage is TRBJ2-2, with D maybe TRBD2 (5 bases). CDR3 nucleotides: TGTGCCACCAGTGAGTTGGGAGCCCTGGGCACCGGGGAGCTGTTTTTT. Translation: CATSELGALGTGELFF.